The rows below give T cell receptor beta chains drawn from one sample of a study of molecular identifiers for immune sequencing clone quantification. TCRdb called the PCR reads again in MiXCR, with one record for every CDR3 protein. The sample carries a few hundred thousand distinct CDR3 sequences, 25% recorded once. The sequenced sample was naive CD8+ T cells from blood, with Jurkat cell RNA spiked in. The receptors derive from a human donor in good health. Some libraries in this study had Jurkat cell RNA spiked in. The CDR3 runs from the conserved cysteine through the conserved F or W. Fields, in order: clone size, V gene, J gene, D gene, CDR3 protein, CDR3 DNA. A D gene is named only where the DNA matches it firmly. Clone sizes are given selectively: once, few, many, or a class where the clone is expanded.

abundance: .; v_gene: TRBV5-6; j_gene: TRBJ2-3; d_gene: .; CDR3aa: CASSLVDRGADTQYF; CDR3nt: TGTGCCAGCAGCTTGGTGGATAGGGGGGCAGATACGCAGTATTTT
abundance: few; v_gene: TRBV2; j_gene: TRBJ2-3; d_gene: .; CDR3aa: CASSEILGNPTDTQYF; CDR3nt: TGTGCCAGCAGTGAGATTCTCGGGAACCCGACAGATACGCAGTATTTT
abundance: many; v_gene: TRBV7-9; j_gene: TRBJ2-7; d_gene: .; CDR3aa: CASSPGLTGSYEQYF; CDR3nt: TGTGCCAGCAGCCCCGGCCTGACCGGCTCCTACGAGCAGTACTTC
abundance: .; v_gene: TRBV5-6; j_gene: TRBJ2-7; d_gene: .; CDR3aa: CASSHSQPYAQYF; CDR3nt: TGTGCCAGCAGCCATAGCCAGCCCTACGCGCAGTACTTC
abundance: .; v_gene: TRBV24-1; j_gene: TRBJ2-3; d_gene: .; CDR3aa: CATSPPGSTDTQYF; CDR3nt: TGTGCCACCAGCCCCCCCGGGAGCACAGATACGCAGTATTTT
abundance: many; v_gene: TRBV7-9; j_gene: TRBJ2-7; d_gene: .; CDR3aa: CASSLASGEQYF; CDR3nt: TGTGCCAGCAGCCTAGCCAGTGGCGAGCAGTACTTC
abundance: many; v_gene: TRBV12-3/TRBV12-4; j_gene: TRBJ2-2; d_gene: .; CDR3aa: CASSLGDTTNTGELFF; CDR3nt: TGTGCCAGCAGTTTGGGGGACACCACGAACACCGGGGAGCTGTTTTTT
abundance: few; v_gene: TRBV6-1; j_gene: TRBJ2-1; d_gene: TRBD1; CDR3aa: CASSAGTGYNEQFF; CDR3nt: TGTGCCAGCAGTGCCGGGACAGGGTACAATGAGCAGTTCTTC
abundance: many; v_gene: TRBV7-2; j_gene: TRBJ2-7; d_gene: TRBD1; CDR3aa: CASSLHGTGGYEQYF; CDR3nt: TGTGCCAGCAGCTTACATGGGACAGGGGGGTACGAGCAGTACTTC
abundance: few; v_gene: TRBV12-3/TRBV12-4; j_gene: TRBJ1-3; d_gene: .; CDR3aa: CASSPVGLPSGNTIYF; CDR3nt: TGTGCCAGCAGTCCAGTGGGGTTACCCTCTGGAAACACCATATATTTT
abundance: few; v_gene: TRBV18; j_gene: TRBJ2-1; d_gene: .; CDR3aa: CASSPRDRSNEQFF; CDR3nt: TGTGCCAGCTCACCCCGGGACCGAAGCAATGAGCAGTTCTTC
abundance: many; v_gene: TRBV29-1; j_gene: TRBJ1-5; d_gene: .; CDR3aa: CSVAGNDQPQHF; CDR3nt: TGCAGCGTTGCAGGGAACGATCAGCCCCAGCATTTT
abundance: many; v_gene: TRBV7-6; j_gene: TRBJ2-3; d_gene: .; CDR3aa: CASSSPAESTDTQYF; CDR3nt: TGTGCCAGCAGCTCCCCCGCGGAAAGCACAGATACGCAGTATTTT
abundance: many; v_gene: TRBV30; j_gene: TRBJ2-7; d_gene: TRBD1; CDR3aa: CAWSLGQGYEQYF; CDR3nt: TGTGCCTGGAGTTTGGGACAGGGCTACGAGCAGTACTTC
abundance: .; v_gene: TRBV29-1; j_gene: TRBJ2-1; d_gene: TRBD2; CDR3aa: CSAIAGVGYNEQFF; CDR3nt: TGCAGCGCCATAGCGGGAGTAGGTTACAATGAGCAGTTCTTC
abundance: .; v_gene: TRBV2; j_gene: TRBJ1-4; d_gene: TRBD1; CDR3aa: CVSSGEPGQENEKLFF; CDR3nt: TGTGTCAGCAGCGGCGAACCGGGACAGGAAAATGAAAAACTGTTTTTT
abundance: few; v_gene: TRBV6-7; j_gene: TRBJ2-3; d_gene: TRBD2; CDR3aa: CASSPDSGGAVDTQYF; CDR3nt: TGTGCCAGCAGTCCCGATAGCGGGGGGGCCGTAGATACGCAGTATTTT
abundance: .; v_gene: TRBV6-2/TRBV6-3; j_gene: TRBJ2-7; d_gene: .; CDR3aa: CASSYGERYEQYF; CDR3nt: TGTGCCAGCAGTTACGGTGAGCGCTACGAGCAGTACTTC
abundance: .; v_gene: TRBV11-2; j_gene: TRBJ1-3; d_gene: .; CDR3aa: CASSSWRAERSGNTIYF; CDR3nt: TGTGCCAGCAGCTCATGGAGGGCGGAACGCTCTGGAAACACCATATATTTT
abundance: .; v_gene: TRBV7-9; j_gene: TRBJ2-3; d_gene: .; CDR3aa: CASSITIIQENEATDTQYF; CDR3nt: TGTGCCAGCAGCATTACCATAATACAAGAGAATGAAGCCACAGATACGCAGTATTTT
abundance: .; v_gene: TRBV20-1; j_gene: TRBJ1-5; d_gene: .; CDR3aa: CSARVVGDGQLQHF; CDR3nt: TGCAGTGCTAGGGTAGTGGGGGACGGACAGCTCCAGCATTTT
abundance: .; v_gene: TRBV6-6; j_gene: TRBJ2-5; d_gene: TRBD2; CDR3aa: CASSAGALRGETQYF; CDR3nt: TGTGCCAGTTCAGCGGGGGCTTTGCGGGGAGAGACCCAGTACTTC
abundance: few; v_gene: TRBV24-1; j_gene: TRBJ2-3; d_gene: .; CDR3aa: CATSDLIGTDTQYF; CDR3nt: TGTGCCACCAGTGATTTGATTGGCACAGATACGCAGTATTTT
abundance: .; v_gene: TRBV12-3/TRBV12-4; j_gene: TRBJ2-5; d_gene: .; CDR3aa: CASRQGSFQETQYF; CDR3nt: TGTGCCAGCCGGCAGGGGAGTTTTCAAGAGACCCAGTACTTC
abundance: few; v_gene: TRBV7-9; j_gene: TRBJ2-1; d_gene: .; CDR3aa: CASSSIDAYNEQFF; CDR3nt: TGTGCCAGCAGCTCCATCGACGCTTACAATGAGCAGTTCTTC
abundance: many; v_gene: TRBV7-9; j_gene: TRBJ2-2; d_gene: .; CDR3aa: CASSTPRSGITGELFF; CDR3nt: TGTGCCAGCAGCACTCCCCGGTCGGGGATAACCGGGGAGCTGTTTTTT
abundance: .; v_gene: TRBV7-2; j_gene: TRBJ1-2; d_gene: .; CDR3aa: CASSLGGLQGYTF; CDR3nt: TGTGCCAGCAGCTTAGGAGGCCTGCAAGGCTACACCTTC
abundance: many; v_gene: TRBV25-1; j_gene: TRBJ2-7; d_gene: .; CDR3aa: CASSPPQNYEQYF; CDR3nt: TGTGCCAGCAGTCCACCACAGAACTACGAGCAGTACTTC
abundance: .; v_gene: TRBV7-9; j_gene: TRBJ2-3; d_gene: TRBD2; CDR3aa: CASSFPAGGQDTQYF; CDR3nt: TGTGCCAGCAGCTTCCCAGCGGGGGGGCAAGATACGCAGTATTTT
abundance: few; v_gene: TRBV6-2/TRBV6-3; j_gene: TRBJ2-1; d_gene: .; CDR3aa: CASSYQAGPYNEQFF; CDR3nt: TGTGCCAGCAGTTACCAAGCGGGTCCCTACAATGAGCAGTTCTTC
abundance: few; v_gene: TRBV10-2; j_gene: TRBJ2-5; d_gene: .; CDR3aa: CASSEMVGATQETQYF; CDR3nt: TGCGCCAGCAGTGAGATGGTGGGGGCAACCCAAGAGACCCAGTACTTC
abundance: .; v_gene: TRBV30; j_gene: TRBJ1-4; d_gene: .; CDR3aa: CAWSTGQTNEKLSF; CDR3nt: TGTGCCTGGAGTACCGGACAGACTAATGAAAAACTGTCTTTT
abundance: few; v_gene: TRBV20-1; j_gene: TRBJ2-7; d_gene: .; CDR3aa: CSALDRVTYEQYF; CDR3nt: TGCAGTGCCCTCGACAGAGTCACCTACGAGCAGTACTTC
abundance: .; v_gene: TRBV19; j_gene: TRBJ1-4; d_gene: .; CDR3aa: CAISTPEEEELFF; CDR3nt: TGTGCCATTAGTACCCCCGAGGAGGAGGAACTGTTTTTT
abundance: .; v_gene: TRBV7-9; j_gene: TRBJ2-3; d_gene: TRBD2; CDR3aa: CASSHPLGGGSTDTQYF; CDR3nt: TGTGCCAGCAGCCACCCCCTTGGGGGGGGAAGCACAGATACGCAGTATTTT
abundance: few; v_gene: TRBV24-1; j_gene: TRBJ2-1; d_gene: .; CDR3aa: CATSDLGQGYYNEQFF; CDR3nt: TGTGCCACCAGTGATTTGGGGCAGGGATACTACAATGAGCAGTTCTTC
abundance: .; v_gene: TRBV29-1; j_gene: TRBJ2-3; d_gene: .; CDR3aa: CRVALTQKTATQYF; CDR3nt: TGCCGCGTTGCGTTAACTCAAAAGACAGCTACGCAGTATTTT
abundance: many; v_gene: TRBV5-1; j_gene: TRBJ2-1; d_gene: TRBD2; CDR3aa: CASSLGGGLLNEQFF; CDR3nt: TGCGCCAGCAGCTTGGGCGGGGGACTGCTCAATGAGCAGTTCTTC
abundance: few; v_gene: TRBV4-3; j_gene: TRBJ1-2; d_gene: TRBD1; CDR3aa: CASSQGRQGYYGYTF; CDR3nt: TGCGCCAGCAGCCAAGGGAGACAGGGGTACTATGGCTACACCTTC
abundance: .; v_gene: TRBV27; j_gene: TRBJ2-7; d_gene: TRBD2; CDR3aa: CASSPGGDPYEQYF; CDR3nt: TGTGCCAGCAGTCCGGGAGGGGACCCCTACGAGCAGTACTTC
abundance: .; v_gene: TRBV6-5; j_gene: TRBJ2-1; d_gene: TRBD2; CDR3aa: CASSIAGRYNEQFF; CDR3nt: TGTGCCAGCAGTATAGCGGGGAGATACAATGAGCAGTTCTTC
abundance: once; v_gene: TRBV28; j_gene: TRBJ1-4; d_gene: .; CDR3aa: CASSFRGGEKPFF; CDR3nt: TGTGCCAGCAGTTTCAGAGGCGGGGAAAAACCGTTTTTT
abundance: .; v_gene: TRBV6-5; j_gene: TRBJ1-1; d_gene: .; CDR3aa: CASSYSRAGFGDTEAFF; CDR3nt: TGTGCCAGCAGTTACTCGAGAGCGGGGTTCGGGGACACTGAAGCTTTCTTT
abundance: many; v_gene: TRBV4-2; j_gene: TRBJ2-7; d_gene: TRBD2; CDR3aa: CASSQTGTSSYEQYF; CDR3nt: TGTGCCAGCAGCCAAACCGGGACTAGCTCCTACGAGCAGTACTTC
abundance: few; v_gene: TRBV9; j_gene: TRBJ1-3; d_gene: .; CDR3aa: CASSVAIQGNTIYF; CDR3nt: TGTGCCAGCAGCGTAGCTATACAGGGAAACACCATATATTTT
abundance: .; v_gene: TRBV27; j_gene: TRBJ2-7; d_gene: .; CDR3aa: CASSATPYEQYF; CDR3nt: TGTGCCAGCAGCGCCACACCCTACGAGCAGTACTTC
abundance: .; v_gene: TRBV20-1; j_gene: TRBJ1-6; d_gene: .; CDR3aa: CSAIDRELVDSPLHF; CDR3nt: TGCAGTGCCATAGATCGGGAGCTAGTCGATTCACCCCTCCACTTT
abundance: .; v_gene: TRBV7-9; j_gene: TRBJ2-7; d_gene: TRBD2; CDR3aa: CASSLGLAGDSYEQYF; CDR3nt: TGTGCCAGCAGCTTAGGCTTAGCGGGGGACTCCTACGAGCAGTACTTC
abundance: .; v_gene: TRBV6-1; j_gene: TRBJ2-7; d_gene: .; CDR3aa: CASSDTGRVRDEQYF; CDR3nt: TGTGCCAGCAGTGACACAGGGAGGGTTCGGGACGAGCAGTACTTC
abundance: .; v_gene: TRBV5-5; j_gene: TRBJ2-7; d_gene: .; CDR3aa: CASSFGSGAYEQYF; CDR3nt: TGTGCCAGCAGCTTTGGCTCCGGGGCTTACGAGCAGTACTTC
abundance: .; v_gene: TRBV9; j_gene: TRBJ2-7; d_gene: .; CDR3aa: CASSVAVGAYEQYF; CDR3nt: TGTGCCAGCAGCGTAGCGGTGGGCGCCTACGAGCAGTACTTC